These 5 T cell receptor beta chains were all obtained from the same sample, sequenced in a study of cytomegalovirus exposure and HLA in healthy donors. Use of 60 Vbeta and 13 Jbeta primers characterized the PCR. The data were produced by immunoSEQ multiplex PCR, yet TCRdb's version contains in-frame clones alone and is incomplete. Counted here are 160,000 or so clones, approximately 78% occurring once; the ten biggest clones make up approximately 8%. The material sequenced was PBMCs. The source is a male donor in good health and CMV-seropositive.

This clone has a handful of counts. V is TRBV5-4 and J is TRBJ2-1; the match to TRBD2 covers 10 bases. Germline CDR1 SGHNT, CDR2 YYREEE (reference sequence). The J segment lost 3 bases and the V segment lost 4 bases, leaving 4 bases of the junction unmatched. The CDR3 loop spans 15 amino acids. Here the CDR3 reads CASSELAGNYNEQFF. The CDR3 DNA reads as TGTGCCAGCAGCGAACTAGCGGGGAACTACAATGAGCAGTTCTTC.

In this sample, this clone turned up a few times. V is TRBV7-9 and J is TRBJ2-4; D unclear. Deletions cut 4 bases from V and 4 bases from J, with 11 bases between. The CDR3 totals 14 residues. Germline V gene data show CDR1 as SEHNR and CDR2 as FQNEAQ (reference sequence). Written as DNA, the CDR3 is TGTGCCAGCAGCTCCCCCTTACTAAAAAACATTCAGTACTTC. This sequence encodes CASSSPLLKNIQYF.

The chain uses TRBV11-2 and TRBJ2-1; D is ambiguous. The germline gives CDR1 SGHAT, CDR2 FQNNGV. The V gene lost 0 bases and the J gene lost 4 bases, with 10 bases spanning the gap. The CDR3 runs to 15 residues. CDR3 sequence (DNA): TGTGCCAGCAGCTTAGAAGGCAGGCCATACAATGAGCAGTTCTTC. It yields the protein CASSLEGRPYNEQFF.

The V and J genes are TRBV27 and TRBJ2-3, with D possibly TRBD1 on 6 matching bases. Per germline, CDR1 MNHEY and CDR2 SMNVEV (reference sequence). V lost 5 bases, J lost 5 bases, and 14 bases lay in between. This CDR3 is 14 amino acids long. The CDR3 DNA sequence: TGTGCCAGCAGTCCCTGGGACAAGCAAGATACGCAGTATTTT. It yields the protein CASSPWDKQDTQYF.

The chain joins TRBV7-2 to TRBJ2-7; possible D gene TRBD2, 5 bases. The CDR3 sequence is 15 residues long. V lost 1 base, J lost 0 bases, and 10 bases lay in between. Germline lookup yields CDR1 SGHTA and CDR2 FQGNSA. The CDR3 spells CASSLGSGSSYEQYF. CDR3 coding DNA: TGTGCCAGCAGCTTAGGCTCGGGGAGCTCCTACGAGCAGTACTTC.